The 5 T cell receptor beta chains presented below share a single source sample, sequenced in a study of regulatory T cells in long-lasting Graves disease. The TCR beta library used iRepertoire HTBI primers with Arm-PCR amplification of CDR3. TCRdb passed the multiplex PCR reads through MiXCR, listing each CDR3 protein once. This sample carries about 300,000 distinct CDR3 sequences, about 20% of them seen once, and the ten largest clones take around 37%. Time point here: newly diagnosed GD, antithyroid drugs for less than 3 months. Isolated PBMC RNA provided the starting material for the TCR library. Sequenced here: peripheral blood mononuclear cells (PBMCs), sampled at new diagnosis, from a patient treated with antithyroid drugs. These TCRs come from a female donor with Graves disease.

This clonotype was counted a few times. This rearrangement joins TRBV28 to TRBJ2-1, with 8 bases aligning to TRBD1. CDR1 and CDR2 (germline): MDHEN, SYDVKM. CDR3 length: 14 residues. The ends lost 6 bases at V and 8 bases at J; junction bases unmatched: 9. The CDR3 loop reads CASRTTDREYEQFF. In DNA, the CDR3 is TGTGCCAGCAGGACAACGGACAGGGAATATGAGCAGTTCTTC.

The table lists this clonotype with many counts. This chain connects TRBV28 to TRBJ2-2; D is ambiguous. The length of the CDR3 is 14 residues. V lost 1 base and J lost 6, with 9 bases in between. Germline CDR1 is MDHEN and CDR2 is SYDVKM. The CDR3 DNA reads as TGTGCCAGCAGTTTATCGGACGAGTCCGGGGAGCTGTTTTTT. The encoded protein is CASSLSDESGELFF.

The chain is built from TRBV7-9 and TRBJ1-1, with TRBD1 matching over 8 bases. The CDR3 is 15 amino acids. Per the germline V gene, CDR1 is SEHNR and CDR2 is FQNEAQ (reference sequence). The J segment lost 8 bases and the V segment lost 4 bases, leaving 12 bases of the junction unmatched. CDR3 region: CASSSIQGEAREAFF. CDR3 DNA sequence: TGTGCCAGCAGCTCGATACAGGGGGAGGCGAGAGAAGCTTTCTTT. Filled out from reference TRBV7-9 and TRBJ1-1, the complete variable domain reads DTGVSQNPRHKITKRGQNVTFRCDPISEHNRLYWYRQTLGQGPEFLTYFQNEAQLEKSRLLSDRFSAERPKGSFSTLEIQRTEQGDSAMYLCASSSIQGEAREAFFGQGTRLTVV.

This clonotype was seen ten or more times. The rearrangement joins TRBV29-1 to TRBJ1-2; 7 bases map to TRBD1. The CDR3 runs to 13 residues. V lost 6 bases, J lost 4 bases, and 8 bases stayed unmatched. Germline V gives CDR1 SQVTM, CDR2 ANQGSEA. The CDR3 loop is CSVTRGESYGYTF. CDR3 in DNA: TGCAGCGTCACCAGGGGGGAATCCTATGGCTACACCTTC.

This clonotype was detected ten times or more. The chain uses TRBV6-2 or TRBV6-3 and TRBJ2-1; 9 bases map to TRBD2. This CDR3 region has 16 residues. V gave up 6 bases and J gave up 7 bases; unmatched junction bases: 13. The germline gives CDR1 MNHEY, CDR2 SVGEGT. CDR3 in amino acids: CASSYTAGGFGNEQFF. CDR3 nucleotides: TGTGCCAGCAGCTACACCGCGGGAGGGTTTGGAAATGAGCAGTTCTTC.